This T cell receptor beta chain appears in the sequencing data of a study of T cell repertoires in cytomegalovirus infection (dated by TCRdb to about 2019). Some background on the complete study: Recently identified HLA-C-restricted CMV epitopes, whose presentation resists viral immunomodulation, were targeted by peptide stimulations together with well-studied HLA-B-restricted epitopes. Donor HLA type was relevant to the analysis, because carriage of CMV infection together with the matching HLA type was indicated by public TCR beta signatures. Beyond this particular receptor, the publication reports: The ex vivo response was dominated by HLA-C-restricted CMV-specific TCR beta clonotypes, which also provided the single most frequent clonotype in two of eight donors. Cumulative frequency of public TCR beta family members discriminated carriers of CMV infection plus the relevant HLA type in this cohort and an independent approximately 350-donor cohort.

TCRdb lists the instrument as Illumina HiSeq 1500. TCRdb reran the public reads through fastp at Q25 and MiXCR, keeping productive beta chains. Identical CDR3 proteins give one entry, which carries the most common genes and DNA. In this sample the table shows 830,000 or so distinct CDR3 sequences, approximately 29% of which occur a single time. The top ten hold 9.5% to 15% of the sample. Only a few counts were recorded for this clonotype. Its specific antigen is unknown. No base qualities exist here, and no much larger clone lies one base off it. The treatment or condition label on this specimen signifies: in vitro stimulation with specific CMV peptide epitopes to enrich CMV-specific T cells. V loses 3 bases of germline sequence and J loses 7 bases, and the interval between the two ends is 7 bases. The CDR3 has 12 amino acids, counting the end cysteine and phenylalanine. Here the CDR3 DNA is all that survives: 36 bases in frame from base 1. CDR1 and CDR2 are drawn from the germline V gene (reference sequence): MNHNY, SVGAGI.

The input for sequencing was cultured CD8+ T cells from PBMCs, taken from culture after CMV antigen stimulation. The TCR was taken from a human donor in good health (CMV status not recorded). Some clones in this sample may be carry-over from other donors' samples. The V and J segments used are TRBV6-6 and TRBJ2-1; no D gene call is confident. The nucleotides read TGTGCCAGCAGTTATCACGGGAATGAGCAGTTCTTC. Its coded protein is CASSYHGNEQFF.